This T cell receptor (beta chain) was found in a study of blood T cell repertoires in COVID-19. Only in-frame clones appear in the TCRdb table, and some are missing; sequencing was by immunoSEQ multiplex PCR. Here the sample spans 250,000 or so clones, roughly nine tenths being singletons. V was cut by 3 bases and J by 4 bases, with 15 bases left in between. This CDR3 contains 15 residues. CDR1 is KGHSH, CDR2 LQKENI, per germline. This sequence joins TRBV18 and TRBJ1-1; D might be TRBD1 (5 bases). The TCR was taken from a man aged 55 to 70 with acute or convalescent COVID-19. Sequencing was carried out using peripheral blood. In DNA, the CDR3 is TGTGCCAGCTCACCTAGGGCAGGGCAGGGCACTGAAGCTTTCTTT. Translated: CASSPRAGQGTEAFF. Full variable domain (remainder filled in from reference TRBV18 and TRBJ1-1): NAGVMQNPRHLVRRRGQEARLRCSPMKGHSHVYWYRQLPEEGLKFMVYLQKENIIDESGMPKERFSAEFPKEGPSILRIQQVVRGDSAAYFCASSPRAGQGTEAFFGQGTRLTVV.